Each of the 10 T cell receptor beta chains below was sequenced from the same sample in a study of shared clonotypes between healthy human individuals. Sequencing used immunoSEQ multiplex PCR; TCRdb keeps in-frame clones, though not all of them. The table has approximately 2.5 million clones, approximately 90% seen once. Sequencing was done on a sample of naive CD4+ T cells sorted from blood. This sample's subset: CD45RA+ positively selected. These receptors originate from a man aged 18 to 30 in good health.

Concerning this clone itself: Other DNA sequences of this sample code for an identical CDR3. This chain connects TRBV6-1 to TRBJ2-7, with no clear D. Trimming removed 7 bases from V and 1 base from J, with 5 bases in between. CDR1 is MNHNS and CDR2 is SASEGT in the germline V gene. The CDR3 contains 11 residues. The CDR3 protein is CASMRSYEQYF. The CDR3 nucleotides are TGTGCCAGCATGCGGTCCTACGAGCAGTACTTC.

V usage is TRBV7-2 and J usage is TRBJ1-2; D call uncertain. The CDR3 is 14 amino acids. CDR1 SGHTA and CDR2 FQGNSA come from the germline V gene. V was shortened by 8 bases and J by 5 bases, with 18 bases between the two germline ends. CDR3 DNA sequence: TGTGCCAGCCGCCCGGGGATTCTTGGGTATGGCTACACCTTC. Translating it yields CASRPGILGYGYTF.

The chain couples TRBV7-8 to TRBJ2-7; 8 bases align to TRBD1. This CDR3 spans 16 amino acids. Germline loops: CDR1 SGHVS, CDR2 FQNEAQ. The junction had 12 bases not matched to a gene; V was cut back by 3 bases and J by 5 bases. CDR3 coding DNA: TGTGCCAGCAGCTTGCCCAGGACAGGGTGGGTAAACGAGCAGTACTTC. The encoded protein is CASSLPRTGWVNEQYF.

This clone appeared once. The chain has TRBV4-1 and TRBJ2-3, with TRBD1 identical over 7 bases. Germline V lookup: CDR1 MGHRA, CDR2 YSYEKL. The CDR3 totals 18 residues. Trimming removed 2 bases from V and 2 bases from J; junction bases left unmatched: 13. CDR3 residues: CASSQRRMGQIPTDTQYF. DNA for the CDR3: TGCGCCAGCAGCCAAAGGCGGATGGGACAGATCCCCACAGATACGCAGTATTTT.

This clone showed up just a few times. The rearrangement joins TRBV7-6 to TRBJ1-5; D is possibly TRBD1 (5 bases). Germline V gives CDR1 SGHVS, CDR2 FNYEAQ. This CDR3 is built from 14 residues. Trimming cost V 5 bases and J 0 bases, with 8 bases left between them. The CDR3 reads CASSHRYSNQPQHF. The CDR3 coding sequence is TGTGCCAGCAGCCACAGGTATAGCAATCAGCCCCAGCATTTT.

CDR3 DNA sequence: TGTGCCAGCAGCTATACAGGGTCGGGCTCCTACGAGCAGTACTTC. Translating it yields CASSYTGSGSYEQYF. The chain links TRBV27 to TRBJ2-7; TRBD1 is a possible D gene (6 bases). V shed 6 bases and J shed 0 bases, with 15 bases lying between them. Per germline, CDR1 MNHEY and CDR2 SMNVEV (reference sequence). This CDR3 has 15 residues.

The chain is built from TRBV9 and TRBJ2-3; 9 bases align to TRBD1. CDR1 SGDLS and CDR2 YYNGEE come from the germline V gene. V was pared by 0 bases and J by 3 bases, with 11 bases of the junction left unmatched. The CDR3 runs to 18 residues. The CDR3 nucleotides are TGTGCCAGCAGCGTAGCTTTAAGCAGGACAGGGGTGACAGATACGCAGTATTTT. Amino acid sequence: CASSVALSRTGVTDTQYF.

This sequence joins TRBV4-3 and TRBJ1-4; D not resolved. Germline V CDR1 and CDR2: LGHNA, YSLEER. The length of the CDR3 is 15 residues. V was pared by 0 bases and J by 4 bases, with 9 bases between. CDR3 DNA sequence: TGCGCCAGCAGCCAAGATGTGGGAAGTAATGAAAAACTGTTTTTT. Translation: CASSQDVGSNEKLFF.

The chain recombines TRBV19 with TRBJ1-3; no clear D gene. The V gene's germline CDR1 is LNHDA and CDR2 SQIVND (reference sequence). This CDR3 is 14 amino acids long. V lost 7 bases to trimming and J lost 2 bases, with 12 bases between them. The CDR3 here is CASNPSGAGNTIYF. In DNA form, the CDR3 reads TGTGCCAGTAACCCCAGCGGTGCTGGAAACACCATATATTTT.

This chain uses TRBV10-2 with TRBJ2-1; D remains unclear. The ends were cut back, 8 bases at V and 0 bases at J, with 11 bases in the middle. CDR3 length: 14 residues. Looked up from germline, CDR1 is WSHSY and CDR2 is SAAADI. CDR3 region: CASSDGSSYNEQFF. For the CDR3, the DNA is TGCGCCAGCTCCGACGGCAGCTCCTACAATGAGCAGTTCTTC.